Following are 16 T cell receptor beta chains from one sample sequenced in a study of Ad26.COV2.S vaccination and SARS-CoV-2 variants. Some clones are missing from TCRdb's copy, which holds only in-frame ones; the method was immunoSEQ multiplex PCR. The sample includes about half a million clones, about 89% of them seen just once. Treatment: roughly 20 received Ad26.COV2.S at low or high dose, single or two shots; about 5 received placebo; per-sample allocation not given. Following the first vaccine or placebo injection, samples were taken on day 63. The sample was peripheral blood, taken in a trial of Ad26.COV2.S vaccine versus placebo. The source is a person between 18 and 59 years old who received the Ad26.COV2.S COVID-19 vaccine or a placebo.

This sequence joins TRBV11-1 and TRBJ2-2; 7 nucleotides agree with TRBD1. With V trimmed by 7 bases and J by 5 bases, 7 bases remained unmatched. The V gene's germline CDR1 is SGHAT and CDR2 FQDESV (reference sequence). The CDR3 totals 14 residues. CDR3 nucleotides: TGTGCCAGCACTATGACAGGGTTTACCGGGGAGCTGTTTTTT. It encodes CASTMTGFTGELFF.

The rearrangement uses TRBV5-6 and TRBJ1-2, with D possibly being TRBD1 (6 bases). This CDR3 contains 14 residues. The germline CDR1 and CDR2 sequences are SGHDT and YYEEEE. Trimming pared 1 base from V and 2 bases from J, leaving 9 bases between. As DNA, the CDR3 is TGTGCCAGCAGCTTGACAGGGACCAACTATGGCTACACCTTC. As protein: CASSLTGTNYGYTF.

The J gene is TRBJ2-7, the V gene TRBV6-5; possible D gene TRBD2, 7 bases. Deletions cut 7 bases from V and 6 bases from J, with 19 bases between. Germline V gene sequence: CDR1 MNHEY, CDR2 SVGAGI. CDR3 size: 14 residues. The CDR3 DNA reads as TGTGCCAGCACGGAGGGGGGGCAATGGGGCGAGCAGTACTTC. Translation: CASTEGGQWGEQYF.

The CDR3 region is CASSMGTGSSPLHF. CDR3 nucleotide sequence: TGTGCCAGCAGTATGGGGACAGGGAGCTCACCCCTCCACTTT. The chain combines TRBV28 with TRBJ1-6, with 9 positions matching TRBD1. This CDR3 is 14 amino acids long. Germline V gene data show CDR1 as MDHEN and CDR2 as SYDVKM. Trimming removed 5 bases from V and 10 bases from J; junction bases left unmatched: 6. Supplemented by reference TRBV28 and TRBJ1-6, the full variable domain reads DVKVTQSSRYLVKRTGEKVFLECVQDMDHENMFWYRQDPGLGLRLIYFSYDVKMKEKGDIPEGYSVSREKKERFSLILESASTNQTSMYLCASSMGTGSSPLHFGNGTRLTVT.

This clone has just one count. This chain connects TRBV28 to TRBJ1-2; D perhaps matches TRBD1 (5 bases). The germline V and J ends were trimmed by 5 bases and 3 bases, with 19 bases remaining between them. Germline V lookup: CDR1 MDHEN, CDR2 SYDVKM. This CDR3 comprises 16 residues. The CDR3 sequence is CASSPTGGGLDYGYTF. The CDR3 DNA follows: TGTGCCAGCAGTCCCACCGGTGGGGGGTTAGACTATGGCTACACCTTC.

This chain uses TRBV19 with TRBJ2-3, with 9 positions matching TRBD2. This CDR3 region has 16 residues. The germline V gene has CDR1 LNHDA and CDR2 SQIVND (reference sequence). Losses at the gene ends were 6 bases for V and 5 bases for J; bases not matched to a gene: 12. For the CDR3, the DNA is TGTGCCAGTAGATCGGTTAGCGGGAGTGCGGGAGATACGCAGTATTTT. Amino acid sequence: CASRSVSGSAGDTQYF.

V and J are TRBV3-1 (or the pseudogene TRBV3-2) and TRBJ2-3; D uncertain. The CDR3 covers 15 residues. Germline V gene lookup returns CDR1 LGHDT and CDR2 YNNKEL (reference sequence). Trimming stripped 1 base from V and 1 base from J, with 9 bases between. The CDR3, as DNA: TGTGCCAGCAGCCAAGTACGGACCGGCACAGATACGCAGTATTTT. It codes for CASSQVRTGTDTQYF.

V is TRBV5-1 and J is TRBJ1-3; 7 bases agree with TRBD1. Germline V CDR1 and CDR2: SGHRS, YFSETQ. The CDR3 is 19 amino acids. The J segment lost 0 bases and the V segment lost 0 bases, leaving 12 bases of the junction unmatched. In nucleotides, the CDR3 is TGCGCCAGCAGCTTGGGACAGGGACCCTTTCTCACCTCTGGAAACACCATATATTTT. It encodes CASSLGQGPFLTSGNTIYF.

The chain employs TRBV5-4 and TRBJ1-1, with a tentative D call TRBD1 (6 bases). The CDR3 is 16 residues long. Between the trimmed V and J ends, which lost 4 bases and 3 bases, there was a span of 19 bases. CDR1 SGHNT and CDR2 YYREEE come from the germline V gene (reference sequence). The CDR3 spells CASSRSAGTIDTEAFF. In DNA form, the CDR3 reads TGTGCCAGCAGCCGGTCGGCCGGGACAATTGACACTGAAGCTTTCTTT.

The J gene is TRBJ2-1, the V gene TRBV18, with a possible D match to TRBD1 (5 bases). Germline assignment: CDR1 KGHSH and CDR2 LQKENI. The CDR3 runs to 16 residues. The V end lost 3 bases, the J end lost 4 bases, and 16 bases lay between the germline ends. CDR3 loop: CASSPLIGASYNEQFF. Written as DNA, the CDR3 is TGTGCCAGCTCACCTCTCATTGGGGCGTCGTACAATGAGCAGTTCTTC.

V usage is TRBV30 and J usage is TRBJ1-1; no firm D call. The CDR3 is made up of 13 amino acids. Germline CDR1 reads GTSNPN; CDR2 reads SVGIG (reference sequence). V was shortened by 3 bases and J by 0 bases, with 8 bases between the two germline ends. The CDR3 region has the DNA TGTGCCTGGAGAAGTAGGGTGAACACTGAAGCTTTCTTT. Encoded protein: CAWRSRVNTEAFF.

This rearrangement joins TRBV6-2 or TRBV6-3 to TRBJ2-7; 9 bases are shared with TRBD2. The CDR3 has 15 residues. Germline CDR1 reads MNHEY; CDR2 reads SVGEGT. V dropped 2 bases and J dropped 0; count of bases not matched to a gene: 2. The CDR3 protein is CASSYLAGFSYEQYF. CDR3 sequence (DNA): TGTGCCAGCAGTTACCTAGCGGGGTTCTCCTACGAGCAGTACTTC.

Points on this clone: This sample also contains other DNA sequences that code for the same CDR3. The chain couples TRBV27 to TRBJ2-6, with D hard to call. V was pared by 6 bases and J by 0 bases, with 3 bases between. From germline, CDR1 is MNHEY and CDR2 SMNVEV (reference sequence). This CDR3 is 13 amino acids long. CDR3 protein: CASRVSGANVLTF. The DNA for the CDR3 is TGTGCCAGCAGGGTCTCTGGGGCCAACGTCCTGACTTTC.

V and J are TRBV25-1 and TRBJ2-4; the match to TRBD1 covers 7 bases. J gave up 0 bases and V 1 base, and 9 bases lay outside the gene matches. The CDR3 loop spans 18 amino acids. CDR1 is MGHDK, CDR2 SYGVNS, per germline. In nucleotides, the CDR3 is TGTGCCAGCAGTGAATCCCCCCGGGACAGAGAAGCCAAAAACATTCAGTACTTC. This gives the protein CASSESPRDREAKNIQYF.

This chain uses TRBV18 with TRBJ1-2; 10 bases match TRBD1. In germline, CDR1 is KGHSH, CDR2 LQKENI. CDR3 length: 15 residues. J lost 3 bases, V lost 0 bases, and 1 base had no gene match. CDR3 in amino acids: CASSPPGQGYYGYTF. CDR3 DNA sequence: TGTGCCAGCTCACCACCGGGACAGGGGTACTATGGCTACACCTTC.

The gene calls are TRBV6-5 and TRBJ1-6; a possible D gene is TRBD1 (5 bases). CDR3 length: 13 residues. Germline values: CDR1 MNHEY, CDR2 SVGAGI. The ends were cut back, 3 bases at V and 16 bases at J, with 16 bases in the middle. The CDR3 DNA sequence: TGTGCCAGCAGTTATTACCTAGGACAAAAACTCCACTTT. It yields the protein CASSYYLGQKLHF.